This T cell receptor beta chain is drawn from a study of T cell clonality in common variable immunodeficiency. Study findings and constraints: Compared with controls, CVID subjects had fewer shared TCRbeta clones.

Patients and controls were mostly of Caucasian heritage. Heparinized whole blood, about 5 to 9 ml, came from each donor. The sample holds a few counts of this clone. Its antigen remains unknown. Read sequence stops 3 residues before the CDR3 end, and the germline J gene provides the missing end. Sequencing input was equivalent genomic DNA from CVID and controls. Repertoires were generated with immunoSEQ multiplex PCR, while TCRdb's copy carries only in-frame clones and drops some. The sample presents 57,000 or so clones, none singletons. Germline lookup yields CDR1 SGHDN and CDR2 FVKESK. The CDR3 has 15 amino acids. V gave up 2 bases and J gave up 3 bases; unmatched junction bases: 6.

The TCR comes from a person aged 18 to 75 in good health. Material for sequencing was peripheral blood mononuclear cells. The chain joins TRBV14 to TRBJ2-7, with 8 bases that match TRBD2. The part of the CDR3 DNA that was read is TGTGCCAGCAGCCAACTTCTAGCGGGTTTCTACGAG. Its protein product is CASSQLLAGFYE. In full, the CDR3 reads CASSQLLAGFYEQYF. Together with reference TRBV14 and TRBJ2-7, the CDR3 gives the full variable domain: EAGVTQFPSHSVIEKGQTVTLRCDPISGHDNLYWYRRVMGKEIKFLLHFVKESKQDESGMPNNRFLAERTGGTYSTLKVQPAELEDSGVYFCASSQLLAGFYEQYFGPGTRLTVT.